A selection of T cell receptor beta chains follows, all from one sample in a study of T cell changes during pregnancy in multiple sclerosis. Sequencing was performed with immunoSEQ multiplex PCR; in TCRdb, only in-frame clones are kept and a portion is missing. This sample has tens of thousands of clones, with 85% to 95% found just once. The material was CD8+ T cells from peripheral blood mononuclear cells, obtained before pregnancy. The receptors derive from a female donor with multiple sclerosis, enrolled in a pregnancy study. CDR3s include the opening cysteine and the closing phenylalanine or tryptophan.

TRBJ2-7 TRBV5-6 CASSPGARVSEQYF
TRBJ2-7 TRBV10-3 CAISGGLAGAHEQYF
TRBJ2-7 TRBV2 CASSEPGTGGREQYF
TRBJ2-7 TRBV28 CASSPGGAHYEQYF
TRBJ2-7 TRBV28 CASSPDDTPYEQYF
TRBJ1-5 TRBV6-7 CASSYRTSRHHWVYSNQPQHF
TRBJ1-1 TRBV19 CASSLDSALEAFF
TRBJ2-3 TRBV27 CASSFLTSGRGLSTDTQYF
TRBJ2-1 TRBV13 CASSLGGLDVDEQFF
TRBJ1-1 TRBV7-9 CASSLAAGGDTEAFF